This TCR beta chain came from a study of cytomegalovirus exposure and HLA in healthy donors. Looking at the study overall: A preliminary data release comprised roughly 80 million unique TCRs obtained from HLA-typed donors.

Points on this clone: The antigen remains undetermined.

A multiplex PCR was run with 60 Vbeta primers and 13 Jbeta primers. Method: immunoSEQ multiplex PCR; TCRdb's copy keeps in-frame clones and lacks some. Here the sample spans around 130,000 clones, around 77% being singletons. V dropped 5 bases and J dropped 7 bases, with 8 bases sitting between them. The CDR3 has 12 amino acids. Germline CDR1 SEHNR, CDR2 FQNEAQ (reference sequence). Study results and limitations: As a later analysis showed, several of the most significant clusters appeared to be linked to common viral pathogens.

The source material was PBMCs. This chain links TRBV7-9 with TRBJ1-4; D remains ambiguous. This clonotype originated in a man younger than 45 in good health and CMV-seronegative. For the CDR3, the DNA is TGTGCCAGCAGCCCGTCCGGTGAAAAACTGTTTTTT. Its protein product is CASSPSGEKLFF.